This TCR beta chain is from a study of STAT5B mutations in CD4+ large granular lymphocyte leukemia. Looking at the study overall: Healthy donors showed HLA-associated enrichment of the CDR3 'QG' motif.

Comment on this clone: The antigen is not known.

Per the study methods: Lowest detectable productive clonotype frequency was 2.59 x 10-5. The protocol was immunoSEQ multiplex PCR, while the TCRdb copy is restricted to in-frame clones and leaves out a portion. V and J calls and clone size come straight from that table; D and trimming were deduced from the DNA. The repertoire includes 25,000 to 35,000 clones, roughly 74% of them detected once, and 0.29% sits in the top ten. The CDR3 runs to 15 residues. Germline CDR1 and CDR2: MGHRA and YSYEKL. V lost 1 base and J lost 4; bases outside the gene matches: 3. Study-level results: Without putative leukemic clones, patient CD4-sorted repertoires remained more clonal than healthy CD4+ repertoires. Approximately 25% of private leukemic clonotypes occurred rarely in other patients' non-leukemic repertoires.

Sequencing was carried out using CD4+ T cells from blood buffy coats. The chain links TRBV4-1 to TRBJ1-2; the match to TRBD1 covers 10 bases. The sequence was collected from a human donor in good health. This CDR3 is CASSQGRTGGYGYTF. For the CDR3, the DNA is TGCGCCAGCAGCCAAGGGAGGACAGGGGGCTATGGCTACACCTTC.